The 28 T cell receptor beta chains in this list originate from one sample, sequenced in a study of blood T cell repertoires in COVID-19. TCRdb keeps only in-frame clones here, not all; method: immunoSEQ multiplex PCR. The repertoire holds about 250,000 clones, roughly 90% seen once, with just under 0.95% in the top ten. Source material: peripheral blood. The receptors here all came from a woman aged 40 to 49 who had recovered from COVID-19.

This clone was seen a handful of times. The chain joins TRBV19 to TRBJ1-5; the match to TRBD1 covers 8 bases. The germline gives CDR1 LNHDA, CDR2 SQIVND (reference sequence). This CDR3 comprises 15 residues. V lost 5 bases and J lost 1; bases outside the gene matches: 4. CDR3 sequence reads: CASSPRTGSNQPQHF. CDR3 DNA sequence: TGTGCCAGTAGTCCCCGGACAGGGAGCAATCAGCCCCAGCATTTT.

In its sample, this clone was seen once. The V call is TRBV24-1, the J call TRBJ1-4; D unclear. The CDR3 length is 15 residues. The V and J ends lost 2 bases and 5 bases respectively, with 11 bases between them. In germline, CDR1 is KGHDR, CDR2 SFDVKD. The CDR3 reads CATSDSGSPNEKLFF. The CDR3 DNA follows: TGTGCCACCAGTGATTCCGGGTCTCCGAATGAAAAACTGTTTTTT.

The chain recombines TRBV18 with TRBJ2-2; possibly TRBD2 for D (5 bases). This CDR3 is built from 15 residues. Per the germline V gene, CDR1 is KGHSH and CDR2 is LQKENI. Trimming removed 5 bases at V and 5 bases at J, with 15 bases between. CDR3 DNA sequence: TGTGCCAGCTCAATAGACTACCCCCCTACCGGGGAGCTGTTTTTT. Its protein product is CASSIDYPPTGELFF.

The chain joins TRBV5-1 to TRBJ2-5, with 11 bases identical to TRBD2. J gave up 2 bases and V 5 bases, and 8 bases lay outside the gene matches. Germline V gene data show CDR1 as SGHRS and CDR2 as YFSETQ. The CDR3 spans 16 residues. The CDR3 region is CASRGGTSGTQETQYF. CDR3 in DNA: TGCGCCAGCAGAGGAGGGACTAGCGGAACACAAGAGACCCAGTACTTC.

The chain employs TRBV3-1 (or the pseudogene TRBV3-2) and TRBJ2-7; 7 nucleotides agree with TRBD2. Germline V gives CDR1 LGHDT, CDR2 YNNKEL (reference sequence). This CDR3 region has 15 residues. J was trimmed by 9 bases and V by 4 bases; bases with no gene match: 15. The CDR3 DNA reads TGTGCCAGCAGCCCGCGGGTCAGCGGGGTCGGTCGGCAGTACTTC. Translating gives CASSPRVSGVGRQYF.

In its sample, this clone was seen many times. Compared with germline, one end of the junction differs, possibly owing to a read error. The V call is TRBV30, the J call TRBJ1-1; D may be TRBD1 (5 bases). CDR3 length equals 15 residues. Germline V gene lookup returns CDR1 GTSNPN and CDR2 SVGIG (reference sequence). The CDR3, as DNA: TGTGTCTGGTGGACCCCCGGGACTGAGAACACTGAAGCTTTCTTT. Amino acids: CVWWTPGTENTEAFF.

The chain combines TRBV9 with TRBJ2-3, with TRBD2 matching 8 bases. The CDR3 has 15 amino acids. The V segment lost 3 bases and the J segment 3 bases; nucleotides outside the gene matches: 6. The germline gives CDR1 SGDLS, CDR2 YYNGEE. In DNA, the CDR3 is TGTGCCAGCAGCGAAAGCGGGAGAATGACAGATACGCAGTATTTT. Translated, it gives CASSESGRMTDTQYF.

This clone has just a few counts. The CDR3 sequence is CASRLGLAQETQYF. Here the CDR3 DNA reads TGTGCCAGCAGGTTAGGACTGGCCCAAGAGACCCAGTACTTC. The J gene is TRBJ2-5, the V gene TRBV5-6; D possibly corresponds to TRBD2 (5 bases). The CDR3 is made up of 14 amino acids. V was clipped by 5 bases and J by 1 base, with 12 bases between them. CDR1 SGHDT and CDR2 YYEEEE come from the germline V gene.

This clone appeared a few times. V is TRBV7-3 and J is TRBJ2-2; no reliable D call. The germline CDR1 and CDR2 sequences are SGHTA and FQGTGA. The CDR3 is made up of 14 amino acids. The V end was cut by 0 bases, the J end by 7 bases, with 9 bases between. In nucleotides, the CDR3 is TGTGCCAGCAGCTTAACTCCCCTAGGCGGGGAGCTGTTTTTT. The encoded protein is CASSLTPLGGELFF.

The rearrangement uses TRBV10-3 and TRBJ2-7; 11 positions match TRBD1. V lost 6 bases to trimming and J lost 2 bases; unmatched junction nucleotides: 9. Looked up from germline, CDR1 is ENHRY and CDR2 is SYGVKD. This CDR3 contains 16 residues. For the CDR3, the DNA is TGTGCCATCAGGGGGGAGGACAGGGGGCATACCTACGAGCAGTACTTC. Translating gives CAIRGEDRGHTYEQYF.

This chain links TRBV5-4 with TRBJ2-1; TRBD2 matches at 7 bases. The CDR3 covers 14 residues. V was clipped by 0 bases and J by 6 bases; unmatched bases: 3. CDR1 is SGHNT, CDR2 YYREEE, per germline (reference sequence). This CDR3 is CASSLAGEGNEQFF. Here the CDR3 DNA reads TGTGCCAGCAGCTTGGCGGGGGAGGGCAATGAGCAGTTCTTC.

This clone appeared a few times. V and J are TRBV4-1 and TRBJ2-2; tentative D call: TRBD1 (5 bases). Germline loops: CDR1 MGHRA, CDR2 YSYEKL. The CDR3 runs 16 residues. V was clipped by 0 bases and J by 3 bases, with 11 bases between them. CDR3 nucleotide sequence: TGCGCCAGCAGCCAAGAGGGCAGCAGGGACACCGGGGAGCTGTTTTTT. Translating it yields CASSQEGSRDTGELFF.

The CDR3 spells CASSTLVPDTQYF. As DNA, the CDR3 is TGTGCCAGCAGTACTCTAGTTCCAGATACGCAGTATTTT. The chain recombines TRBV2 with TRBJ2-3; D unresolved. With 5 bases removed from V and 4 bases from J, the gap between germline ends came to 10 bases. This CDR3 is built from 13 residues. Germline lookup yields CDR1 SNHLY and CDR2 FYNNEI. The whole variable domain, filled in from reference TRBV2 and TRBJ2-3, reads EPEVTQTPSHQVTQMGQEVILRCVPISNHLYFYWYRQILGQKVEFLVSFYNNEISEKSEIFDDQFSVERPDGSNFTLKIRSTKLEDSAMYFCASSTLVPDTQYFGPGTRLTVL.

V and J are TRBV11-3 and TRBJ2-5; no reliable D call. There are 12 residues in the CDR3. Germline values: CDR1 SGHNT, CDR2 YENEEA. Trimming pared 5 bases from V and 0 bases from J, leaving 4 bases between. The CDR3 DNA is TGTGCCAGCAGCCGGGACCAAGAGACCCAGTACTTC. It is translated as CASSRDQETQYF. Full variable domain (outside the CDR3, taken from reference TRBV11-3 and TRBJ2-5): EAGVVQSPRYKIIEKKQPVAFWCNPISGHNTLYWYLQNLGQGPELLIRYENEEAVDDSQLPKDRFSAERLKGVDSTLKIQPAELGDSAVYLCASSRDQETQYFGPGTRLLVL.

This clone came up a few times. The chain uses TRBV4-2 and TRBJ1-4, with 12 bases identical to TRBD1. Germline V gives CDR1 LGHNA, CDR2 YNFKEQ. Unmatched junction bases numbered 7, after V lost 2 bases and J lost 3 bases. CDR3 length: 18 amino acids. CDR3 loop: CASSQTGTGGASNEKLFF. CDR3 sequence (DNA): TGTGCCAGCAGCCAAACCGGGACAGGGGGCGCGTCTAATGAAAAACTGTTTTTT.

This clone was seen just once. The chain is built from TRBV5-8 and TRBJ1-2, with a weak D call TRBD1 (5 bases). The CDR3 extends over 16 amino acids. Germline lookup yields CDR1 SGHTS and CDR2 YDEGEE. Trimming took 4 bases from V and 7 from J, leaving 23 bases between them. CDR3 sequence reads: CASSIFQGKVIGGYTF. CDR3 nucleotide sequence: TGTGCCAGCAGCATTTTTCAGGGAAAGGTGATTGGTGGCTACACCTTC.

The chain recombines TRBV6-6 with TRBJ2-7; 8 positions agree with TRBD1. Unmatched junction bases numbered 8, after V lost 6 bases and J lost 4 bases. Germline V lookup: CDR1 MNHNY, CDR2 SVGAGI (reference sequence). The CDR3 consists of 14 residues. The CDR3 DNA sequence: TGTGCCAGCAGACTCGGACAGGGTAAATACGAGCAGTACTTC. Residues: CASRLGQGKYEQYF.

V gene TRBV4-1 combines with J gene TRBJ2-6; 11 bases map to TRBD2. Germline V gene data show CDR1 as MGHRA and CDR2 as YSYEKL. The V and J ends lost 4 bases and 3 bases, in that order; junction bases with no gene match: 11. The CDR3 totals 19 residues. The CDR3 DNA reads TGCGCCAGCAGCCGGAAAATAGCGGGAGGGCCAGGTGGGGCCAACGTCCTGACTTTC. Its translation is CASSRKIAGGPGGANVLTF.

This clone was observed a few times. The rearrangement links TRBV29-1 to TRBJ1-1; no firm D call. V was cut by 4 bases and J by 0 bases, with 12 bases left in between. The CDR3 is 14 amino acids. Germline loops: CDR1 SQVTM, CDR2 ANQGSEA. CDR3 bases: TGCAGCGTTGCTAACAGCTACATGAACACTGAAGCTTTCTTT. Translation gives CSVANSYMNTEAFF. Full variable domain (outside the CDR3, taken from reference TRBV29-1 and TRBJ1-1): SAVISQKPSRDICQRGTSLTIQCQVDSQVTMMFWYRQQPGQSLTLIATANQGSEATYESGFVIDKFPISRPNLTFSTLTVSNMSPEDSSIYLCSVANSYMNTEAFFGQGTRLTVV.

CDR3 in DNA: TGCGCCAGCAGCACCGGACGGGAGAACACTGAAGCTTTCTTT. Its protein is CASSTGRENTEAFF. The chain couples TRBV5-1 to TRBJ1-1, with D uncertain. Trimming took 4 bases from V and 1 from J, leaving 11 bases between them. The CDR3 consists of 14 residues. CDR1 and CDR2 from the germline V gene are SGHRS and YFSETQ.

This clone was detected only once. CDR3 in DNA: TGTGCCAGCAGTGATCGGGACAGGATTCAGAACACTGAAGCTTTCTTT. Protein: CASSDRDRIQNTEAFF. The chain carries TRBV2 and TRBJ1-1; TRBD1 matches at 8 bases. The germline V gene encodes CDR1 SNHLY and CDR2 FYNNEI. The CDR3 loop spans 16 amino acids. Losses at the gene ends were 3 bases for V and 1 base for J; bases not matched to a gene: 7.

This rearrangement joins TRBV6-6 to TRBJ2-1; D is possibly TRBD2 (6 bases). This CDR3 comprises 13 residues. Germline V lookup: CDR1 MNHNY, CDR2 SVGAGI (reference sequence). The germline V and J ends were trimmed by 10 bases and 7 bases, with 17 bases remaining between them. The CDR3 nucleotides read TGTGCCATCAGGGACTTAAATGGGAATGAGCAGTTCTTC. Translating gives CAIRDLNGNEQFF.

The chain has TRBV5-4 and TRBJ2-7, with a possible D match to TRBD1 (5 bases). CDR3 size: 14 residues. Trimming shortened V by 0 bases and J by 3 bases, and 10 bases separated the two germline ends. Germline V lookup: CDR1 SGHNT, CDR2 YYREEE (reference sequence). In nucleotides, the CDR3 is TGTGCCAGCAGCTTGGGCTATACAGGCTACGAGCAGTACTTC. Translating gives CASSLGYTGYEQYF.

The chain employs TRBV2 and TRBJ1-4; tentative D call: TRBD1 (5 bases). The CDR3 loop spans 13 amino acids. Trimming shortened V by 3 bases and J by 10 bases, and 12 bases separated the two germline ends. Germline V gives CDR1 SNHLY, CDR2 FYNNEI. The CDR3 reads CASSDSQGGKLFF. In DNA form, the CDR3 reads TGTGCCAGCAGTGATAGTCAGGGAGGAAAACTGTTTTTT.

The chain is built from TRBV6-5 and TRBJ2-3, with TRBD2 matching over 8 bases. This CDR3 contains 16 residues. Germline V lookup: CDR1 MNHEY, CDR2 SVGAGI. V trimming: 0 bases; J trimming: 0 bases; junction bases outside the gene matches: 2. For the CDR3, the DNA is TGTGCCAGCAGTTACTCGGGACTAGGAAGCACAGATACGCAGTATTTT. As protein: CASSYSGLGSTDTQYF.

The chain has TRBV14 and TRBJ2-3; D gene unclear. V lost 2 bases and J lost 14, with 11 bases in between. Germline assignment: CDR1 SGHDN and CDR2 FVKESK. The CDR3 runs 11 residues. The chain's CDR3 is CASSQTTRWYF. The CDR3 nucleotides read TGTGCCAGCAGCCAAACGACTCGTTGGTATTTT.

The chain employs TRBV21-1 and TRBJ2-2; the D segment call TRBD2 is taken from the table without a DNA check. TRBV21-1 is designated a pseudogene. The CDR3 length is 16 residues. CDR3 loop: CASSRVAAPNTGELFF. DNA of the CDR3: TGTGCCAGCAGCAGAGTAGCGGCCCCGAACACCGGGGAGCTGTTTTTT.

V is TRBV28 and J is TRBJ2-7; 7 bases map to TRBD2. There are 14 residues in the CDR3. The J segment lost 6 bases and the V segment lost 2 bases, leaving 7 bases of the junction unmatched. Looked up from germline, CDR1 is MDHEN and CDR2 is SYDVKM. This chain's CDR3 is CASSLREGRLEQYF. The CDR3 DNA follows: TGTGCCAGCAGTTTAAGGGAGGGCCGTCTCGAGCAGTACTTC.